This T cell receptor beta chain was identified in a study of identical twins. CDR3 length: 14 residues. CDR1 SQVTM and CDR2 ANQGSEA come from the germline V gene. Trimming removed 7 bases from V and 5 bases from J; junction bases left unmatched: 6. TCRdb reanalysed the 5' RACE reads using MiXCR and keeps one entry per CDR3 protein. Here the sample spans 310,000 or so distinct CDR3 sequences, 8.5% to 9.5% being singletons. This clonotype was detected a few times. Another study also made use of these data, one on yellow fever vaccine responses in identical twins.

The specimen sequenced was CD8+ T cells sorted from blood. The TCR comes from a woman aged 18-29 years in good health. The chain has TRBV29-1 and TRBJ2-3; 13 bases are shared with TRBD2. The chain's CDR3 is CSAGLAGAGDTQYF. The CDR3 nucleotides are TGCAGCGCCGGACTAGCGGGAGCGGGAGATACGCAGTATTTT.